The 22 T cell receptor beta chains below come from one sample, sequenced in a study of T cells in Graves' hyperthyroidism and ophthalmopathy. Researchers amplified the TCR beta CDR3 regions from RNA transcripts. The HTBI primer set drove a first-round RT-PCR of the TCR CDR3. TCRdb independently ran MiXCR on the multiplex PCR reads; one entry per CDR3 protein. The sample consists of over 700,000 distinct CDR3 sequences, over 35% of them appearing once. The sequenced material came from blood. The origin of the receptors is a man aged 18 to 35 with Graves' hyperthyroidism.

Only a few counts were recorded for this clonotype. The chain recombines TRBV27 with TRBJ2-2; no firm D call. Germline lookup yields CDR1 MNHEY and CDR2 SMNVEV (reference sequence). There are 12 residues in the CDR3. V shed 2 bases and J shed 6 bases, with 4 bases lying between them. Here the CDR3 reads CASSLIAGELFF. CDR3 nucleotides: TGTGCCAGCAGTTTAATCGCCGGGGAGCTGTTTTTT.

This sequence joins TRBV6-4 and TRBJ2-6; 8 positions agree with TRBD2. The CDR3 extends over 16 amino acids. Germline V gives CDR1 MRHNA, CDR2 SNTAGT. With 3 bases clipped from V and 4 bases from J, the junction kept 5 bases outside the gene matches. CDR3 nucleotides: TGTGCCAGCAGTGAGTCTAGCGGGTCCGGGGCCAACGTCCTGACTTTC. Protein: CASSESSGSGANVLTF.

This clonotype appeared a few times. The CDR3: CSARDEGSNEQYF. The CDR3 DNA sequence: TGCAGTGCTAGAGATGAAGGGAGCAACGAGCAGTACTTC. J is TRBJ2-7 and V is TRBV20-1, with D possibly matching TRBD2 (5 bases). V lost 0 bases and J lost 5, with 11 bases in between. Germline V lookup: CDR1 DFQATT, CDR2 SNEGSKA (reference sequence). The CDR3 totals 13 residues.

DNA of the CDR3: TGTGCCATCAGTGACGGAGGGATCAATGAGCAGTTCTTC. Protein: CAISDGGINEQFF. The chain couples TRBV10-3 to TRBJ2-7; possible D gene TRBD2, 6 bases. The end of the DNA fits TRBJ2-1 better, so the J call may be wrong. The CDR3 sequence is 13 residues long. Germline assignment: CDR1 ENHRY and CDR2 SYGVKD.

This clonotype came up many times. The V and J genes are TRBV20-1 and TRBJ2-6; no clear D gene. The V and J ends lost 4 bases and 0 bases respectively, with 13 bases between them. The CDR3 covers 16 residues. Germline assignment: CDR1 DFQATT and CDR2 SNEGSKA (reference sequence). The CDR3, as DNA: TGCAGTGCTAAAGTTGCAGCAAGCTCTGGGGCCAACGTCCTGACTTTC. Its translation is CSAKVAASSGANVLTF.

The chain uses TRBV28 and TRBJ1-5; D is uncertain. V shed 7 bases and J shed 0 bases, with 16 bases lying between them. Germline assignment: CDR1 MDHEN and CDR2 SYDVKM. This CDR3 is 16 amino acids long. The CDR3 DNA sequence: TGTGCCAGCACCTATACAGCCGACCTTAGCAATCAGCCCCAGCATTTT. Translation gives CASTYTADLSNQPQHF.

The CDR3, as DNA: TGCGCCAGCAGCTTGAACCGCGATAATGAAAAACTGTTTTTT. Translating gives CASSLNRDNEKLFF. The J gene is TRBJ1-4, the V gene TRBV5-1; D uncertain. The CDR3 length is 14 residues. Looked up from germline, CDR1 is SGHRS and CDR2 is YFSETQ. V lost 1 base to trimming and J lost 4 bases, with 8 bases between them.

The gene calls are TRBV29-1 and TRBJ1-1, with D perhaps TRBD1 (6 bases). The ends were cut back, 2 bases at V and 0 bases at J, with 13 bases in the middle. This CDR3 has 15 residues. From germline, CDR1 is SQVTM and CDR2 ANQGSEA. DNA of the CDR3: TGCAGCGTTGAAACGGACAGTACCTTGAACACTGAAGCTTTCTTT. Amino acid sequence: CSVETDSTLNTEAFF.

The V gene is TRBV14, the J gene TRBJ1-4, with D possibly being TRBD1 (5 bases). With 0 bases removed from V and 10 bases from J, the gap between germline ends came to 15 bases. Germline CDR1 is SGHDN and CDR2 is FVKESK. The CDR3 runs 15 residues. In DNA form, the CDR3 reads TGTGCCAGCAGCCAAGATTCCTGGGGGATCGGAAAACTGTTTTTT. It translates to CASSQDSWGIGKLFF.

This clonotype has only one observation. The chain recombines TRBV7-9 with TRBJ2-5, with TRBD1 matching over 8 bases. CDR3 size: 16 residues. Germline-derived CDR1 and CDR2 are SEHNR and FQNEAQ (reference sequence). With V trimmed by 2 bases and J by 5 bases, 10 bases remained unmatched. Here the CDR3 reads CASSLQWDRLRETQYF. The CDR3 bases are TGTGCCAGCAGCTTACAGTGGGACAGGCTAAGGGAGACCCAGTACTTC.

This clonotype was detected ten times or more. The chain carries TRBV20-1 and TRBJ2-7; TRBD2 might be the D (6 bases). The V gene lost 5 bases and the J gene lost 5 bases, with 13 bases spanning the gap. The CDR3 loop spans 12 amino acids. Germline-derived CDR1 and CDR2 are DFQATT and SNEGSKA (reference sequence). CDR3: CSAHRGGHEQYF. As DNA, the CDR3 is TGCAGTGCTCATAGAGGAGGGCACGAGCAGTACTTC.

This clonotype has ten or more counts. The chain links TRBV7-2 to TRBJ2-7; 8 bases are a match to TRBD1. V was clipped by 3 bases and J by 0 bases; unmatched bases: 7. CDR1 and CDR2 from the germline V gene are SGHTA and FQGNSA. This CDR3 spans 16 amino acids. CDR3 DNA sequence: TGTGCCAGCAGCTTTTCGCCGGGACAGGACTCCTACGAGCAGTACTTC. This encodes CASSFSPGQDSYEQYF.

This clonotype was recorded at least ten times. The chain recombines TRBV25-1 with TRBJ1-2, with TRBD1 matching over 9 bases. V gave up 4 bases and J gave up 7 bases; unmatched junction bases: 10. CDR1 is MGHDK and CDR2 is SYGVNS in the germline V gene. The CDR3 runs 15 residues. CDR3 DNA sequence: TGTGCCAGCAGTGGGCCAAACAACAGGGGGCTTGGCTACACCTTC. It is translated as CASSGPNNRGLGYTF.

This clonotype was counted ten times or more. The CDR3 DNA follows: TGTGCCACCAGCAGAGATCTCAAAGAGACCCAGTACTTC. This gives the protein CATSRDLKETQYF. The chain is built from TRBV15 and TRBJ2-5; D gene uncertain. CDR1 and CDR2 (germline): LNHNV, YYDKDF (reference sequence). The CDR3 loop spans 13 amino acids. V was clipped by 0 bases and J by 3 bases, with 5 bases between them.

This clonotype was recorded once. The chain uses TRBV20-1 and TRBJ2-3; D remains ambiguous. Germline V lookup: CDR1 DFQATT, CDR2 SNEGSKA (reference sequence). The V end lost 3 bases, the J end lost 0 bases, and 4 bases lay between the germline ends. CDR3 length: 12 amino acids. In nucleotides, the CDR3 is TGCAGTGCTAGCGGTAGCACAGATACGCAGTATTTT. The encoded protein is CSASGSTDTQYF.

The sample holds a few counts of this clonotype. V is TRBV9 and J is TRBJ2-7, with 7 nucleotides matching TRBD2. The V gene's germline CDR1 is SGDLS and CDR2 YYNGEE. CDR3 length: 13 residues. V trimming: 4 bases; J trimming: 8 bases; junction bases outside the gene matches: 9. CDR3: CASSRGTTSQQYF. The CDR3 DNA sequence: TGTGCCAGCAGCAGAGGGACTACCTCGCAGCAGTACTTC.

The table lists this clonotype with many counts. This chain joins TRBV7-9 and TRBJ1-4; tentatively, D is TRBD1 (5 bases). V lost 2 bases and J lost 0, with 16 bases in between. This CDR3 region has 18 residues. Germline V lookup: CDR1 SEHNR, CDR2 FQNEAQ (reference sequence). CDR3 sequence: CASSLLVQGGTTNEKLFF. In DNA form, the CDR3 reads TGTGCCAGCAGCTTACTTGTCCAGGGAGGGACAACTAATGAAAAACTGTTTTTT.

The V gene is TRBV4-2, the J gene TRBJ2-7; D assignment may be TRBD1 or TRBD2 (6 bases each). CDR1 and CDR2 from the germline V gene are LGHNA and YNFKEQ. Trimming cost V 0 bases and J 3 bases, with 15 bases left between them. CDR3 length equals 16 residues. CDR3 residues: CASSQDPGRGHYEQYF. The CDR3 DNA sequence: TGTGCCAGCAGCCAAGATCCGGGACGGGGGCACTACGAGCAGTACTTC.

Points on this clonotype: One junction end disagrees with the germline gene, perhaps due to a read error. The genes are TRBV7-9 and TRBJ2-7, with D uncertain. The CDR3 length is 14 residues. Germline V CDR1 and CDR2: SEHNR, FQNEAQ (reference sequence). CDR3 coding DNA: TGCGCCAGCAGCCACCCGCCAATGGGCCACGAGCAGTACTTC. Its translation: CASSHPPMGHEQYF.

Many counts were recorded for this clonotype. This sequence joins TRBV12-3 or TRBV12-4 and TRBJ1-3, with TRBD1 as a possible D gene (6 bases). V lost 5 bases and J 6 bases, leaving 11 bases between the germline ends. The CDR3 consists of 13 residues. The CDR3 nucleotides are TGTGCCAGCAGTCCCGGGACACCAAACACCATATATTTT. As protein: CASSPGTPNTIYF.

Worth noting for this clonotype: At one end, the junction sequence differs from germline, possibly due to a read error. This rearrangement joins TRBV2 to TRBJ1-1; D is undetermined. Germline V gene sequence: CDR1 SNHLY, CDR2 FYNNEI. This CDR3 has 12 amino acids. CDR3 coding DNA: TGTGCCTGCAGGTCTCGAGTCACTGAAGCTTTCTTT. It specifies CACRSRVTEAFF.

V is TRBV25-1 and J is TRBJ1-2; D perhaps matches TRBD1 (5 bases). CDR1 and CDR2 from the germline V gene are MGHDK and SYGVNS. V lost 5 bases, J lost 3 bases, and 19 bases lay in between. This CDR3 is 16 amino acids long. The CDR3 region is CASSSWVTQEDYGYTF. Here the CDR3 DNA reads TGTGCCAGCAGTTCCTGGGTCACACAGGAGGACTATGGCTACACCTTC.